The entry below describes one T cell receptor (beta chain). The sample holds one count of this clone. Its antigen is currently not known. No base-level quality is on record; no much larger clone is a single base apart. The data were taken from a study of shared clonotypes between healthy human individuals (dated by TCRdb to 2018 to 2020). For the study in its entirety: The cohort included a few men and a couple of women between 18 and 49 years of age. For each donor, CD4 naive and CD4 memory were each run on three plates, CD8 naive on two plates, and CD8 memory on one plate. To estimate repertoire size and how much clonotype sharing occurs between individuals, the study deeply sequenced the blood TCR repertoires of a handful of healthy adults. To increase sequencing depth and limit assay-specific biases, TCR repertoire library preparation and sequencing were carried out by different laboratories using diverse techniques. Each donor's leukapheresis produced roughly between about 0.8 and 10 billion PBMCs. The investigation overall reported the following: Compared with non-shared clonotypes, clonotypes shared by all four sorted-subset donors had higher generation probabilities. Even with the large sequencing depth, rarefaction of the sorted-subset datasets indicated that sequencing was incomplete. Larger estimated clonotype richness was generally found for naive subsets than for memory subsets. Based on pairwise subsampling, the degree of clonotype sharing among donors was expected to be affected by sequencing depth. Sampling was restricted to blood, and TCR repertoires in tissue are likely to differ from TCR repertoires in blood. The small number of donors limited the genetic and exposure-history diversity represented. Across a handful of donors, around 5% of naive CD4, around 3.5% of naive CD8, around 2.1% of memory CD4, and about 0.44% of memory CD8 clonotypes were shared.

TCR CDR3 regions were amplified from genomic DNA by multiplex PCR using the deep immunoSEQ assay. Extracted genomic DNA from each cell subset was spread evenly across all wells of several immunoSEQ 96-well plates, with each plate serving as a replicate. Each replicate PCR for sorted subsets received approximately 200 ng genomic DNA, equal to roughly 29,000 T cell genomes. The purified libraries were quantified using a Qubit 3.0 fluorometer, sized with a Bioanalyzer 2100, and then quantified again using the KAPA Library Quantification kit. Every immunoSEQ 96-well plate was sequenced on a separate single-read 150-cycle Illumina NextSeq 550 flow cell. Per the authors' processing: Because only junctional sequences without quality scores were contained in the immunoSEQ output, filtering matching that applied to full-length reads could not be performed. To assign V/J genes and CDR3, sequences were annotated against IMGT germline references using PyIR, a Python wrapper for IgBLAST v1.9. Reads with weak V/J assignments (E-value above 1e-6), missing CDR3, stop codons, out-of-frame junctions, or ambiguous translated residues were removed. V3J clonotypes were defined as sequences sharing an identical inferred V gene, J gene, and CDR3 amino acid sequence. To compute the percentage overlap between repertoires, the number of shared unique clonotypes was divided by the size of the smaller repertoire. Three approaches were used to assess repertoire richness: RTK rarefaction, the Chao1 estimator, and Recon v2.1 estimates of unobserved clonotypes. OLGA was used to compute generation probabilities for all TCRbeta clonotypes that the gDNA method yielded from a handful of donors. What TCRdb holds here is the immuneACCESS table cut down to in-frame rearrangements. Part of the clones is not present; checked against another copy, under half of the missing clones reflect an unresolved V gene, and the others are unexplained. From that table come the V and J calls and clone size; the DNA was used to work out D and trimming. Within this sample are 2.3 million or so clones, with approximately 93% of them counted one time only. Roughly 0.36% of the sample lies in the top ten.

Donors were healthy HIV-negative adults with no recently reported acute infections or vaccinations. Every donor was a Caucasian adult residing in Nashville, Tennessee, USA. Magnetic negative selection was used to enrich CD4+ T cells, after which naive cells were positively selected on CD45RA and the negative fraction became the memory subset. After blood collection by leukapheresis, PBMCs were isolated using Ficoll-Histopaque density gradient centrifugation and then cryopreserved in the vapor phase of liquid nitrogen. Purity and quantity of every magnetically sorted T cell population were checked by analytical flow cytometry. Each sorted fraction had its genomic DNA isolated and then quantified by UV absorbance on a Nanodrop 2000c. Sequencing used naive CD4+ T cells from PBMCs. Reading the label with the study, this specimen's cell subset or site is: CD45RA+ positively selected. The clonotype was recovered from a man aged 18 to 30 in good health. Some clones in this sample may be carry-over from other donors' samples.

For the CDR3, the sequence is CASSYRATKSYEQYF. The DNA reads TGTGCCAGCAGTTACAGAGCGACTAAGTCCTACGAGCAGTACTTC. Recombination joined TRBV28 with TRBJ2-7; a tentative D call is TRBD2 (5 bases match). From its cysteine to its phenylalanine, the CDR3 spans 15 amino acids. CDR3 DNA is the only sequence kept; it has 45 bases, read in frame from the first base. V gives up 4 bases and J gives up 1 base, and the segment between their germline ends measures 14 bases. According to the germline V gene, CDR1 reads MDHEN and CDR2 reads SYDVKM.